The 9 T cell receptor beta chains in this list originate from one sample, sequenced in a study of shared clonotypes between healthy human individuals. Only in-frame clones appear in the TCRdb table, and some are missing; sequencing was by immunoSEQ multiplex PCR. The profile shows about 2,100,000 clones, 90% to 95% of them singletons. Terminally differentiated effector memory CD45RA+ cells were excluded by CCR7 positive selection of CD45RO-negative cells. Sequenced input: naive CD8+ T cells from PBMCs. The origin of the receptors is a man younger than 35 in good health. Some clones in this sample may be carry-over from other donors' samples.

V usage is TRBV9 and J usage is TRBJ2-1; no reliable D call. Looked up from germline, CDR1 is SGDLS and CDR2 is YYNGEE. This CDR3 is built from 14 residues. The V gene lost 3 bases and the J gene lost 7 bases, with 14 bases spanning the gap. CDR3: CASSAPFEPNEQFF. CDR3 coding DNA: TGTGCCAGCAGCGCCCCGTTTGAGCCTAATGAGCAGTTCTTC.

V usage is TRBV6-5 and J usage is TRBJ1-6, with TRBD1 matching over 8 bases. This CDR3 is built from 15 residues. The junction had 3 bases not matched to a gene; V was cut back by 2 bases and J by 6 bases. Germline V CDR1 and CDR2: MNHEY, SVGAGI. The CDR3 sequence: CASSYRTGSNSPLHF. For the CDR3, the DNA is TGTGCCAGCAGTTACCGGACAGGGAGTAATTCACCCCTCCACTTT.

This sequence joins TRBV2 and TRBJ1-5, with a weak D call TRBD1 (6 bases). CDR3 length: 15 amino acids. Per the germline V gene, CDR1 is SNHLY and CDR2 is FYNNEI. The V end was cut by 2 bases, the J end by 7 bases, with 15 bases between. In DNA, the CDR3 is TGTGCCAGCAGTGAATGGCGTGGGGGGCTCCAGCCCCAGCATTTT. As protein: CASSEWRGGLQPQHF.

The rearrangement joins TRBV6-1 to TRBJ2-3, with D maybe TRBD2 (6 bases). Germline CDR1 reads MNHNS; CDR2 reads SASEGT. The CDR3 extends over 15 amino acids. The V gene lost 2 bases and the J gene lost 3 bases, with 12 bases spanning the gap. CDR3 coding DNA: TGTGCCAGCAGTGAACTTCTGGAGGGGACAGATACGCAGTATTTT. Amino acid sequence: CASSELLEGTDTQYF.

In this sample, this clone turned up once. CDR3 sequence (DNA): TGTGCCAGCAGTTCTCGACAGGGGGCCTTCAATGAGCAGTTCTTC. As protein: CASSSRQGAFNEQFF. The chain couples TRBV6-5 to TRBJ2-1; 10 nucleotides agree with TRBD1. This CDR3 is 15 amino acids long. V lost 4 bases, J lost 6 bases, and 6 bases stayed unmatched. Germline CDR1 reads MNHEY; CDR2 reads SVGAGI.

The V call is TRBV27, the J call TRBJ1-1; D uncertain. Germline V CDR1 and CDR2: MNHEY, SMNVEV (reference sequence). V shed 1 base and J shed 7 bases, with 10 bases lying between them. This CDR3 comprises 13 residues. The CDR3 loop is CASSLLPVNEAFF. CDR3 coding DNA: TGTGCCAGCAGTTTATTGCCAGTTAATGAAGCTTTCTTT.

The rearrangement uses TRBV4-1 and TRBJ2-5; 12 bases are shared with TRBD1. Trimming cost V 6 bases and J 5 bases; bases outside gene matches: 13. This CDR3 contains 17 residues. Germline V gives CDR1 MGHRA, CDR2 YSYEKL. CDR3 in DNA: TGCGCCAGCAGTCCGGCGGGACAGGGGGCGCGAGGGGAGACCCAGTACTTC. Translating it yields CASSPAGQGARGETQYF.

Of note for this clone: The sample holds other DNA sequences that translate to the same CDR3. The J gene is TRBJ2-7, the V gene TRBV4-1; D may be TRBD2 (5 bases). The ends were cut back, 2 bases at V and 0 bases at J, with 8 bases in the middle. This CDR3 contains 14 residues. Germline V gene sequence: CDR1 MGHRA, CDR2 YSYEKL. The CDR3 region is CASSQRGPSYEQYF. The CDR3 DNA reads as TGCGCCAGCAGCCAACGCGGGCCCTCCTACGAGCAGTACTTC.

This clone was seen a few times. The V gene is TRBV6-5, the J gene TRBJ1-5; D unclear. With 10 bases removed from V and 3 bases from J, the gap between germline ends came to 16 bases. Germline CDR1 reads MNHEY; CDR2 reads SVGAGI. The CDR3 has 14 amino acids. The DNA of the CDR3 is TGTGCCACCAACCCAGGACGCTCCAATCAGCCCCAGCATTTT. It codes for CATNPGRSNQPQHF.